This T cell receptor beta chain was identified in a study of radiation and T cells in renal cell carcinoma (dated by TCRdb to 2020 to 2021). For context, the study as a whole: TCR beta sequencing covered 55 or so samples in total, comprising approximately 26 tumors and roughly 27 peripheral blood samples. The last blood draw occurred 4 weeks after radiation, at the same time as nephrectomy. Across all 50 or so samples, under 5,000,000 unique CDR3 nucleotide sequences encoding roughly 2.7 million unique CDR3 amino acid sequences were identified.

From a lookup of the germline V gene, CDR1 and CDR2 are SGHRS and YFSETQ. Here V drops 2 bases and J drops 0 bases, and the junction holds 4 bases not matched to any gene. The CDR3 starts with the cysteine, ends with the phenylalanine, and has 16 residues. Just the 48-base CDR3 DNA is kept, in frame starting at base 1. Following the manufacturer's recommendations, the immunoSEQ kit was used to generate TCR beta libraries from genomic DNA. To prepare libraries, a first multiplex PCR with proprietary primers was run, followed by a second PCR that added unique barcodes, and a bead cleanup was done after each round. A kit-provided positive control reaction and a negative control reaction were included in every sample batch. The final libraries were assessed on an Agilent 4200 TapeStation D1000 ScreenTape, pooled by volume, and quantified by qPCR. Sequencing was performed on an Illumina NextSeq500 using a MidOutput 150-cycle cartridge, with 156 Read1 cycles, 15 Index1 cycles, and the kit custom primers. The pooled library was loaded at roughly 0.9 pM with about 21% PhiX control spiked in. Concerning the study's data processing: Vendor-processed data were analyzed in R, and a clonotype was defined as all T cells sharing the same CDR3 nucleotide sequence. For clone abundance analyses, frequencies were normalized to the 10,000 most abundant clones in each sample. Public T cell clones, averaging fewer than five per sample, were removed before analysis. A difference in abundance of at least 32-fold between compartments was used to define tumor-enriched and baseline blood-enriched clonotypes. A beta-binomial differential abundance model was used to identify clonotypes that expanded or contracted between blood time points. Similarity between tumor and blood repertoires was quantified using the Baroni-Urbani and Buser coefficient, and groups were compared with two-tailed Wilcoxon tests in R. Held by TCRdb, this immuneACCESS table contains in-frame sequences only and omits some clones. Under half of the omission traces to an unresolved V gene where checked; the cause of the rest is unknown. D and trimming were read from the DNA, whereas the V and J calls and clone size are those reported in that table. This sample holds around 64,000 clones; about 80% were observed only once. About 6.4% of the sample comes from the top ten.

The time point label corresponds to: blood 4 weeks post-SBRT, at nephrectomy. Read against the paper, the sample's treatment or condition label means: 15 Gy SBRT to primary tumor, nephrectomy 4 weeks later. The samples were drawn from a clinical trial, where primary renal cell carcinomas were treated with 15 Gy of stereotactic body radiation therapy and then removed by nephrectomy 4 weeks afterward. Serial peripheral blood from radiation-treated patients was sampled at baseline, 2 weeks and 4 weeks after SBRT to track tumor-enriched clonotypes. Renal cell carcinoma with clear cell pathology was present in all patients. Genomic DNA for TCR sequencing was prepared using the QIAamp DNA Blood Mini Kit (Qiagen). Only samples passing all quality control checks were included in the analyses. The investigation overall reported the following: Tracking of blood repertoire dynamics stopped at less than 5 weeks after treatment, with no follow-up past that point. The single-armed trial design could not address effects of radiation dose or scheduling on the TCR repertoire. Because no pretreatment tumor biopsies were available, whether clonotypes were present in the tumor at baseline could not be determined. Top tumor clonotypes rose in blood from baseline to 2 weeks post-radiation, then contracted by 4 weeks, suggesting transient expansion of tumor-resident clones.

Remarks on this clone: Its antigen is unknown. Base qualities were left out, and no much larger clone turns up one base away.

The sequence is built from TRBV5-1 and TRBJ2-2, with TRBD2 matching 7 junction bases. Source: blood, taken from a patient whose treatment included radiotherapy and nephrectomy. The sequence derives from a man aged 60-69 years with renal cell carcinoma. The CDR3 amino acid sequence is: CASSFAGLTNTGELFF. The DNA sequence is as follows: TGCGCCAGCAGCTTCGCGGGACTAACGAACACCGGGGAGCTGTTTTTT. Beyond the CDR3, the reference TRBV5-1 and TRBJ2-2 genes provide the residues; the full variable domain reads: KAGVTQTPRYLIKTRGQQVTLSCSPISGHRSVSWYQQTPGQGLQFLFEYFSETQRNKGNFPGRFSGRQFSNSRSEMNVSTLELGDSALYLCASSFAGLTNTGELFFGEGSRLTVL.